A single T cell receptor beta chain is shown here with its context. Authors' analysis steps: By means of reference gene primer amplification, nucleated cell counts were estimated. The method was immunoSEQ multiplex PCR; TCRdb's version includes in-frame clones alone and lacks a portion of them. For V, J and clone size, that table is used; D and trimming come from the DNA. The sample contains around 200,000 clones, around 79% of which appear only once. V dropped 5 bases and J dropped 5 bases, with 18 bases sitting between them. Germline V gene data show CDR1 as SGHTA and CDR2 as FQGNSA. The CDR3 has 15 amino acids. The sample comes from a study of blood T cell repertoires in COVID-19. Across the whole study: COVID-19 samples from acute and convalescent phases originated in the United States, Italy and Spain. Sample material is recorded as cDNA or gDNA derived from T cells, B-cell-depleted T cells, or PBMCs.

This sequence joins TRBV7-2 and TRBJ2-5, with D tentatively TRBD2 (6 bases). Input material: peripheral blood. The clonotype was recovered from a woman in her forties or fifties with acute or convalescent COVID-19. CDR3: CASSPRAGTGETQYF. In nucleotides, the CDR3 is TGTGCCAGCAGCCCTAGGGCGGGGACCGGGGAGACCCAGTACTTC.